Given below is one T cell receptor beta chain in context. Its antigen is still unknown. Clones were sequenced by immunoSEQ multiplex PCR, and TCRdb holds only the in-frame ones, with some missing. The table includes 300,000 to 400,000 clones, approximately 90% detected once. These data belong to a study of Ad26.COV2.S vaccination and SARS-CoV-2 variants. Study-wide points: Across vaccine and placebo recipients, the breadth of non-spike TCRs was similar. The TCR breadth and depth analyses may have understated or missed part of the total T cell responses.

Germline V gene lookup returns CDR1 LNHDA and CDR2 SQIVND (reference sequence). The length of the CDR3 is 17 residues. The V end was cut by 3 bases, the J end by 1 base, with 17 bases between. This TCR came from a human donor who had recovered from COVID-19. The chain couples TRBV19 to TRBJ2-3; either TRBD1 or TRBD2 may fit D (5 bases each). The sample in question was peripheral blood, obtained after recovery from COVID-19. CDR3 sequence reads: CASSIPGRRTGTDTQYF. The CDR3 coding sequence is TGTGCCAGTAGTATCCCGGGACGGCGGACCGGCACAGATACGCAGTATTTT.